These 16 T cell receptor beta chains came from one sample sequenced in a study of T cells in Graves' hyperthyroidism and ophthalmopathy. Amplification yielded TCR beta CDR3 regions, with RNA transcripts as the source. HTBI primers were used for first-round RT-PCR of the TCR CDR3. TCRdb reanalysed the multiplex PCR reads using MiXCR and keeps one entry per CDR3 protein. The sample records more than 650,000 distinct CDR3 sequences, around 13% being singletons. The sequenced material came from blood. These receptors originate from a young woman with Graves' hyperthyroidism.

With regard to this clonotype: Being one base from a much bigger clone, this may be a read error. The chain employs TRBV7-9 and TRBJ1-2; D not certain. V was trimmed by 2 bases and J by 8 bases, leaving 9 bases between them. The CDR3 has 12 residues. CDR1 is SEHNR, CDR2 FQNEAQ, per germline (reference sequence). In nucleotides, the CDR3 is TGTGCCAGCAGCTTATCAGAGGAAGGCTACACCTTC. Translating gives CASSLSEEGYTF. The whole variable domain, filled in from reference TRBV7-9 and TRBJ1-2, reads DTGVSQNPRHKITKRGQNVTFRCDPISEHNRLYWYRQTLGQGPEFLTYFQNEAQLEKSRLLSDRFSAERPKGSFSTLEIQRTEQGDSAMYLCASSLSEEGYTFGSGTRLTVV.

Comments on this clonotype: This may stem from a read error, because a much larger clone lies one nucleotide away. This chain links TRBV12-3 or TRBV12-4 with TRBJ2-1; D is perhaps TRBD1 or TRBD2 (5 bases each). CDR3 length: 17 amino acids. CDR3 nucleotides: TGTGCCAGCAGTCCAAACCGGGACCGCAGCTCCTACAATGAGCAGCTCTTC. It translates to CASSPNRDRSSYNEQLF.

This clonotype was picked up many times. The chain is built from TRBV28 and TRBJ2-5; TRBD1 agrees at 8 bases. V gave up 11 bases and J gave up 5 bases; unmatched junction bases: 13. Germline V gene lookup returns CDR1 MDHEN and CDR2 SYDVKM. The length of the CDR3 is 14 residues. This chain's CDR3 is CASGGRGRLETQYF. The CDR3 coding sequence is TGTGCCTCCGGGGGCAGGGGGCGCCTCGAGACCCAGTACTTC. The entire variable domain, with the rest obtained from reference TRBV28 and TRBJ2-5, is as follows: DVKVTQSSRYLVKRTGEKVFLECVQDMDHENMFWYRQDPGLGLRLIYFSYDVKMKEKGDIPEGYSVSREKKERFSLILESASTNQTSMYLCASGGRGRLETQYFGPGTRLLVL.

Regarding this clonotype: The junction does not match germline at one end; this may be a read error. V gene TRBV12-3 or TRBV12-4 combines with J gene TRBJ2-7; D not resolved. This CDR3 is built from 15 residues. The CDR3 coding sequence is TGTGCCAGCAGCTTAGGCATAGGGTCCACCTACGAGCAGTACTTC. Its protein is CASSLGIGSTYEQYF.

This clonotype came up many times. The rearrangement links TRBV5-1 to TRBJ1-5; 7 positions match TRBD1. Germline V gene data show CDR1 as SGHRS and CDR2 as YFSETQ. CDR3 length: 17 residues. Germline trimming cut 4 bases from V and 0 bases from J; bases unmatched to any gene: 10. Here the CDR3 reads CASSPSWNRGSNQPQHF. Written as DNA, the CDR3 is TGCGCCAGCAGCCCATCATGGAACAGGGGTAGCAATCAGCCCCAGCATTTT.

CDR3 DNA sequence: TGTGCCAGCAGCCATGGCCCCCCCTCCGACTACGAGCAGTACTTC. This translates into CASSHGPPSDYEQYF. The rearrangement joins TRBV14 to TRBJ2-7; D gene ambiguous. The germline CDR1 and CDR2 sequences are SGHDN and FVKESK. The V end lost 3 bases, the J end lost 3 bases, and 15 bases lay between the germline ends. The CDR3 sequence is 15 residues long.

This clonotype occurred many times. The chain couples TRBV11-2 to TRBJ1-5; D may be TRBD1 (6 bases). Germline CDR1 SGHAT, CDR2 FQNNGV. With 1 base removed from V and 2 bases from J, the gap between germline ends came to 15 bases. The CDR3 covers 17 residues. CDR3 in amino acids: CASSLGGTGSGNQPQHF. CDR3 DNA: TGTGCCAGCAGCTTAGGGGGAACAGGGTCGGGCAATCAGCCCCAGCATTTT. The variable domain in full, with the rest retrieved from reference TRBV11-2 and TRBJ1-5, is EAGVAQSPRYKIIEKRQSVAFWCNPISGHATLYWYQQILGQGPKLLIQFQNNGVVDDSQLPKDRFSAERLKGVDSTLKIQPAKLEDSAVYLCASSLGGTGSGNQPQHFGDGTRLSIL.

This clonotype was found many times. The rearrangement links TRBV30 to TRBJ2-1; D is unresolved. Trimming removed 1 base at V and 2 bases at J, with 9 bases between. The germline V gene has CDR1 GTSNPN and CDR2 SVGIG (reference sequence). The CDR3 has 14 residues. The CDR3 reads CAWSGGPPYNEQFF. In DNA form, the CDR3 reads TGTGCCTGGAGTGGGGGTCCCCCCTACAATGAGCAGTTCTTC.

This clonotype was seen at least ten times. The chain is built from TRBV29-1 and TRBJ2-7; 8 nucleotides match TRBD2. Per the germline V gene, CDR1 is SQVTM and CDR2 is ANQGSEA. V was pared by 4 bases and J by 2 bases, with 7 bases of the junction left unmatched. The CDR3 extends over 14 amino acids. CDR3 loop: CSVAGRGGTYEQYF. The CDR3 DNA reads TGCAGCGTTGCCGGACGGGGGGGGACCTACGAGCAGTACTTC.

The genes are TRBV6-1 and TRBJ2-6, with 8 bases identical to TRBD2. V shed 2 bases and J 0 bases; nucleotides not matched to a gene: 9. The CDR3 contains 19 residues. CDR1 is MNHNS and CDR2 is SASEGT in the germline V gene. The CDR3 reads CASSELGLAGRSGANVLTF. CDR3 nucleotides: TGTGCCAGCAGTGAACTCGGGCTAGCGGGCCGCTCTGGGGCCAACGTCCTGACTTTC.

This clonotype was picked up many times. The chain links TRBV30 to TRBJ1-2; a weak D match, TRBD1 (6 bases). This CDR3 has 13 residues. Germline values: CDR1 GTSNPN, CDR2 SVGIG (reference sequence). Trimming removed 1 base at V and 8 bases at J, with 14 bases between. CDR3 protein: CAWSATGRQGYTF. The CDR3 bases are TGTGCCTGGAGTGCCACAGGGAGGCAAGGCTACACCTTC.

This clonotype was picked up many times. The CDR3 DNA sequence: TGTGCCAGCTCCCAGACATCCCAAGAGACCCAGTACTTC. Amino acids: CASSQTSQETQYF. V usage is TRBV18 and J usage is TRBJ2-5; D not certain. Germline CDR1 and CDR2: KGHSH and LQKENI. Trimming cost V 6 bases and J 1 base, with 9 bases left between them. The CDR3 length is 13 residues.

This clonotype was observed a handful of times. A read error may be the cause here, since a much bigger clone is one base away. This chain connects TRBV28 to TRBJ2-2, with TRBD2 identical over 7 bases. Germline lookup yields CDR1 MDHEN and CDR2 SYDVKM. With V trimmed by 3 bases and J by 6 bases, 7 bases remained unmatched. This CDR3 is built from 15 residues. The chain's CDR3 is CASSFPREKAGELFF. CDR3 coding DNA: TGTGCCAGCAGTTTTCCGCGGGAGAAGGCCGGGGAGCTGTTTTTT.

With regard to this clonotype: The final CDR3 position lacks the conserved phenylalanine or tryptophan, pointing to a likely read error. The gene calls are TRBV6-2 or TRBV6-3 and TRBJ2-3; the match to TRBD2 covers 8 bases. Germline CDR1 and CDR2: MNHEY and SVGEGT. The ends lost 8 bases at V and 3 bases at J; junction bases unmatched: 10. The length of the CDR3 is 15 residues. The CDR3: CASGQAGDVTDTQYS. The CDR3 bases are TGTGCCAGCGGGCAAGCGGGAGATGTGACAGATACGCAGTATTCT.

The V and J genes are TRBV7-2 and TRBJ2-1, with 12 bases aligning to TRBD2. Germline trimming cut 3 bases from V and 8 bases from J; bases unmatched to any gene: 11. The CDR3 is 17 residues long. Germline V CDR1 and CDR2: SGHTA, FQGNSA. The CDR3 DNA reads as TGTGCCAGCAGCTTGTTCCGACGGACTAGCGGGATGGATGAGCAGTTCTTC. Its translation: CASSLFRRTSGMDEQFF.

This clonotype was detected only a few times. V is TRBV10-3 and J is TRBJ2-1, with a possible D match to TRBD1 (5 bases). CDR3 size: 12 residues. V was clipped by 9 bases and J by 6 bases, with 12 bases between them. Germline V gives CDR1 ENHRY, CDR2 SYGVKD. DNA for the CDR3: TGTGCCATTCAGGGTTATGGCAATGAGCAGTTCTTC. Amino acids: CAIQGYGNEQFF.